There are a few counts of the clone carrying this T cell receptor (beta chain). Its antigen is currently unknown. These data come from a study of STAT5B mutations in CD4+ large granular lymphocyte leukemia. Study in general: Among healthy donors, a particular HLA allele went with more CDR3 'QG' motifs.

V lost 5 bases and J 3 bases, leaving 10 bases between the germline ends. Germline V lookup: CDR1 MDHEN, CDR2 SYDVKM. This CDR3 spans 13 amino acids. Sequencing used immunoSEQ multiplex PCR; TCRdb keeps in-frame clones, though not all of them. Of about 32,000 clones in the sample, over 80% were seen once. Findings and limits, study-wide: TRBV06-family usage was enriched in top patient clones (8/27) versus controls (2/35). No patients shared main leukemic clonotypes, though roughly 25% appeared at low frequency elsewhere. Patient CD4-sorted repertoires stayed more clonal than healthy ones after leukemic-clone removal.

The sequencing input was CD4+ T cells from blood buffy coats. The sequence was obtained from a human donor in good health. This chain connects TRBV28 to TRBJ1-1; possible D gene TRBD1, 5 bases. In DNA, the CDR3 is TGTGCCAGCAGTACTGACAGCTACACTGAAGCTTTCTTT. It codes for CASSTDSYTEAFF.